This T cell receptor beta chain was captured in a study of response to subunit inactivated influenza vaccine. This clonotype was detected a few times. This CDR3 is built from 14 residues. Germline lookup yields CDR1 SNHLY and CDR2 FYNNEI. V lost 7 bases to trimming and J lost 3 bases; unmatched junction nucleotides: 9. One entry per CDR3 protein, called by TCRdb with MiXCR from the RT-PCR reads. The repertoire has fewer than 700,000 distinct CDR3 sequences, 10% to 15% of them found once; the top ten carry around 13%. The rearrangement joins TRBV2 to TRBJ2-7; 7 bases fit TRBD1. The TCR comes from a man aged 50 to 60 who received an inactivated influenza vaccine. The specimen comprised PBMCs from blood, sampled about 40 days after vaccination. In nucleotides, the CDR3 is TGTGCCAGCAAAGGGGACAGATACAACTACGAGCAGTACTTC. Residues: CASKGDRYNYEQYF.